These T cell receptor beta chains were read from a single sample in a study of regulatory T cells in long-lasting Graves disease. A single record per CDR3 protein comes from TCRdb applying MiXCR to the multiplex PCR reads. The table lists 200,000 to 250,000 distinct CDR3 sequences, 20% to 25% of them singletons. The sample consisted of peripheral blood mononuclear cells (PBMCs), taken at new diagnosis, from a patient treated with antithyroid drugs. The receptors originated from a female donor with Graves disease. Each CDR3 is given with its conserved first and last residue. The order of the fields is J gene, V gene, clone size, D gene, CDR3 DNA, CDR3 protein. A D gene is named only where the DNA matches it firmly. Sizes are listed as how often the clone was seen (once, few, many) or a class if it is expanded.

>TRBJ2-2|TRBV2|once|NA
TGTGCCAGCAGGGTGGGAGGGAACACCGGGGAGCTGTTTTTT
CASRVGGNTGELFF
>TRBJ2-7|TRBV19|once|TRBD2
TGTGCCAGTAGTACCGCCGGGACTAGCGGGAGAAGACTCTCCTACAATGAGCAGTACTTC
CASSTAGTSGRRLSYNEQYF
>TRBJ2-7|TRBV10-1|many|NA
TGCGCCAGCAGTGTTCGAACCGAGGGGTCCTACGAGCAGTACTTC
CASSVRTEGSYEQYF
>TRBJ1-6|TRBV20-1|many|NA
TGCAGTGCTAGTTCTGGGGTCGTGCGTTCACCCCTCCACTTT
CSASSGVVRSPLHF
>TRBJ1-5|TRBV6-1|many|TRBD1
TGTGCCAGCAGTGAACAGGACAGGGAAACGGGCCAGCATTTT
CASSEQDRETGQHF
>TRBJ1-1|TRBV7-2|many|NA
TGTGCCAGCAGCTTAGCACCGCCATCCACTGAAGCTTTCTTT
CASSLAPPSTEAFF
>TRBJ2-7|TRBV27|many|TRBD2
TGTGCCAGCAGTTTACAGCGGGGGGGCCTCTACGAGCAGTACTTC
CASSLQRGGLYEQYF
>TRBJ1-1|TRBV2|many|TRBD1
TGTGCCAGCAGGGGGACAGCTTACACTGAAACTTTCTTT
CASRGTAYTETFF
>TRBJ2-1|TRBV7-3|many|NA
TGTGCCAGCAGCTTAACAAGGGACTCGAATGAGCAGTTCTTC
CASSLTRDSNEQFF
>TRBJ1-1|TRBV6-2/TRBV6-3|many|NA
TGTGCCAGCAGTTACTCGACGGACGGCACTGAAGCTTTCTTT
CASSYSTDGTEAFF